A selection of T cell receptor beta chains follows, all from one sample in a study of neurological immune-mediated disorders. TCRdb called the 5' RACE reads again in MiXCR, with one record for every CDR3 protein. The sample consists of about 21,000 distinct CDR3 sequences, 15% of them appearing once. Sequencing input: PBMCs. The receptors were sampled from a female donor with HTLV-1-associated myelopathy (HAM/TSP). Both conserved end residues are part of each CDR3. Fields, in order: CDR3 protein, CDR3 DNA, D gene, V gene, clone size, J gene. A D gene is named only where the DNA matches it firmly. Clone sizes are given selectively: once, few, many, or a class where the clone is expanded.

CDR3aa: CSARDPHLDNEQFF; CDR3nt: TGCAGTGCTAGGGACCCACACCTGGACAATGAGCAGTTCTTC; d_gene: NA; v_gene: TRBV20-1; abundance: medium-sized; j_gene: TRBJ2-1
CDR3aa: CASSLGPNGDYGYTF; CDR3nt: TGTGCCAGCAGCTTGGGCCCAAATGGGGACTATGGCTACACCTTC; d_gene: NA; v_gene: TRBV5-6; abundance: many; j_gene: TRBJ1-2
CDR3aa: CASSPPDGAQHF; CDR3nt: TGTGCCAGCTCACCACCGGACGGGGCCCAGCATTTT; d_gene: NA; v_gene: TRBV18; abundance: few; j_gene: TRBJ1-5
CDR3aa: CASGTGADTQYF; CDR3nt: TGTGCCAGCGGGACAGGCGCAGATACGCAGTATTTT; d_gene: TRBD1; v_gene: TRBV7-2; abundance: medium-sized; j_gene: TRBJ2-3
CDR3aa: CSATGQAANYGYTF; CDR3nt: TGCAGTGCTACAGGACAGGCCGCTAACTATGGCTACACCTTC; d_gene: TRBD1; v_gene: TRBV20-1; abundance: many; j_gene: TRBJ1-2
CDR3aa: CASSLGVMGTYTGELFF; CDR3nt: TGTGCCAGCAGCTTAGGGGTCATGGGGACGTACACCGGGGAGCTGTTTTTT; d_gene: NA; v_gene: TRBV7-2; abundance: many; j_gene: TRBJ2-2
CDR3aa: CASREGGVGMNTEAFF; CDR3nt: TGTGCCAGCAGGGAAGGGGGGGTAGGGATGAACACTGAAGCTTTCTTT; d_gene: NA; v_gene: TRBV7-2; abundance: many; j_gene: TRBJ1-1
CDR3aa: CASSLVAGGQQETQYF; CDR3nt: TGTGCCAGCAGCTTAGTGGCGGGGGGGCAACAAGAGACCCAGTACTTC; d_gene: TRBD2; v_gene: TRBV7-2; abundance: many; j_gene: TRBJ2-5
CDR3aa: CSARREGLGTGELFF; CDR3nt: TGCAGTGCTAGGCGGGAGGGCCTGGGAACCGGGGAGCTGTTTTTT; d_gene: TRBD2; v_gene: TRBV20-1; abundance: many; j_gene: TRBJ2-2
CDR3aa: CASSFLAGGTNEQFF; CDR3nt: TGTGCCAGCAGTTTCCTAGCGGGGGGCACCAATGAGCAGTTCTTC; d_gene: TRBD2; v_gene: TRBV6-6; abundance: many; j_gene: TRBJ2-1
CDR3aa: CASSSLNSNQPQHF; CDR3nt: TGTGCCAGCTCTTCGCTAAATAGCAATCAGCCCCAGCATTTT; d_gene: NA; v_gene: TRBV27; abundance: many; j_gene: TRBJ1-5
CDR3aa: CSGYEQYF; CDR3nt: TGCAGTGGCTACGAGCAGTACTTC; d_gene: NA; v_gene: TRBV20-1; abundance: medium-sized; j_gene: TRBJ2-7
CDR3aa: CASSASGGYNEQFF; CDR3nt: TGCGCCAGCAGCGCTAGCGGGGGGTACAATGAGCAGTTCTTC; d_gene: TRBD2; v_gene: TRBV5-1; abundance: many; j_gene: TRBJ2-1
CDR3aa: CASPRAGSTDTQYF; CDR3nt: TGTGCCAGCCCTCGGGCGGGCAGCACAGATACGCAGTATTTT; d_gene: NA; v_gene: TRBV7-9; abundance: many; j_gene: TRBJ2-3
CDR3aa: CASRLDGGKQFF; CDR3nt: TGTGCCAGCAGACTTGATGGTGGGAAGCAGTTCTTC; d_gene: NA; v_gene: TRBV5-5; abundance: many; j_gene: TRBJ2-1
CDR3aa: CASSLPGGGSYNEQFF; CDR3nt: TGTGCCAGCAGCTTACCGGGCGGGGGGAGCTACAATGAGCAGTTCTTC; d_gene: TRBD2; v_gene: TRBV11-1; abundance: many; j_gene: TRBJ2-1
CDR3aa: CATSDNMNTEAFF; CDR3nt: TGTGCCACCAGTGACAACATGAACACTGAAGCTTTCTTT; d_gene: NA; v_gene: TRBV24-1; abundance: many; j_gene: TRBJ1-1
CDR3aa: CSARDRGHSGELFF; CDR3nt: TGCAGTGCTAGAGACAGGGGGCATAGCGGGGAGCTGTTTTTT; d_gene: TRBD1; v_gene: TRBV20-1; abundance: few; j_gene: TRBJ2-2
CDR3aa: CASSATSGSDEQYF; CDR3nt: TGTGCCAGCAGTGCGACTAGCGGGAGCGACGAGCAGTACTTC; d_gene: TRBD2; v_gene: TRBV11-3; abundance: few; j_gene: TRBJ2-7
CDR3aa: CASSFGDRDSPLHF; CDR3nt: TGTGCCAGCAGTTTTGGGGACAGGGACTCACCCCTCCACTTT; d_gene: TRBD1; v_gene: TRBV27; abundance: NA; j_gene: TRBJ1-6
CDR3aa: CASSPQGGDTIYF; CDR3nt: TGCGCCAGCAGCCCACAGGGCGGTGACACCATATATTTT; d_gene: NA; v_gene: TRBV5-1; abundance: many; j_gene: TRBJ1-3
CDR3aa: CSARGRDTEAFF; CDR3nt: TGCAGTGCTAGAGGCAGGGACACTGAAGCTTTCTTT; d_gene: NA; v_gene: TRBV20-1; abundance: NA; j_gene: TRBJ1-1
CDR3aa: CASSLEGTQGEAFF; CDR3nt: TGTGCCAGCAGCCTCGAAGGGACTCAGGGAGAAGCTTTCTTT; d_gene: NA; v_gene: TRBV11-1; abundance: many; j_gene: TRBJ1-1
CDR3aa: CASSLLGGNTYEQYF; CDR3nt: TGTGCCAGCAGCTTACTAGGGGGGAACACCTACGAGCAGTACTTC; d_gene: NA; v_gene: TRBV7-2; abundance: many; j_gene: TRBJ2-7
CDR3aa: CASSFYICSARDSGGADTQYF; CDR3nt: NA; d_gene: NA; v_gene: TRBV5-5; abundance: NA; j_gene: TRBJ2-3
CDR3aa: CASSSTPQGGLTDTQYF; CDR3nt: TGTGCCAGCAGCTCGACCCCCCAGGGTGGTCTCACAGATACGCAGTATTTT; d_gene: NA; v_gene: TRBV7-9; abundance: few; j_gene: TRBJ2-3
CDR3aa: CASSTGLNNEQFF; CDR3nt: TGTGCCAGCAGTACAGGACTCAACAATGAGCAGTTCTTC; d_gene: NA; v_gene: TRBV27; abundance: many; j_gene: TRBJ2-1
CDR3aa: CSARDLLGSSGEKTYEQYF; CDR3nt: TGCAGTGCTAGAGATCTACTGGGCAGTTCGGGCGAAAAAACCTACGAGCAGTACTTC; d_gene: NA; v_gene: TRBV20-1; abundance: many; j_gene: TRBJ2-7
CDR3aa: CSASGTDQETQYF; CDR3nt: TGCAGTGCCTCCGGGACAGACCAAGAGACCCAGTACTTC; d_gene: TRBD1; v_gene: TRBV20-1; abundance: many; j_gene: TRBJ2-5
CDR3aa: CATSRVTTSGANVLTF; CDR3nt: TGTGCCACCAGCAGAGTTACCACCTCTGGGGCCAACGTCCTGACTTTC; d_gene: NA; v_gene: TRBV15; abundance: many; j_gene: TRBJ2-6
CDR3aa: CSAEMDRVQETQYF; CDR3nt: TGCAGTGCAGAGATGGACAGAGTCCAAGAGACCCAGTACTTC; d_gene: NA; v_gene: TRBV20-1; abundance: many; j_gene: TRBJ2-5
CDR3aa: CASSTTGSGANVLTF; CDR3nt: TGTGCCAGCAGCACCACAGGGTCCGGGGCCAACGTCCTGACTTTC; d_gene: NA; v_gene: TRBV7-9; abundance: many; j_gene: TRBJ2-6
CDR3aa: CANSVRDTDTQYF; CDR3nt: TGTGCCAATTCAGTCCGGGACACAGATACGCAGTATTTT; d_gene: NA; v_gene: TRBV6-4; abundance: many; j_gene: TRBJ2-3
CDR3aa: CSVSALASTGQEQYF; CDR3nt: TGCAGCGTTTCAGCCCTGGCGAGTACAGGACAGGAGCAGTACTTC; d_gene: NA; v_gene: TRBV29-1; abundance: many; j_gene: TRBJ2-7
CDR3aa: CSAGDRGREASFGYTF; CDR3nt: TGCAGTGCTGGGGACAGGGGGAGGGAGGCCTCCTTCGGATACACCTTC; d_gene: TRBD1; v_gene: TRBV20-1; abundance: many; j_gene: TRBJ1-2
CDR3aa: CASSRTGVRHEQFF; CDR3nt: TGTGCCAGCTCCCGGACGGGGGTTCGTCATGAGCAGTTCTTC; d_gene: NA; v_gene: TRBV6-2/TRBV6-3; abundance: many; j_gene: TRBJ2-1
CDR3aa: CAVPGPFSSETQYF; CDR3nt: TGTGCCGTTCCGGGGCCATTTTCGTCAGAGACCCAGTACTTC; d_gene: NA; v_gene: TRBV7-9; abundance: many; j_gene: TRBJ2-5
CDR3aa: CASSQWGVGGQAFF; CDR3nt: TGTGCCAGCAGCCAATGGGGAGTCGGGGGGCAAGCTTTCTTT; d_gene: NA; v_gene: TRBV4-2; abundance: many; j_gene: TRBJ1-1